One sample yielded the 11 T cell receptor beta chains listed below, sequenced in a study of blood T cell repertoires in COVID-19. Sequenced by immunoSEQ multiplex PCR; TCRdb stores in-frame clones only, minus some. Here the sample spans about 250,000 clones, roughly four fifths being singletons. The sample taken for sequencing was peripheral blood. All receptors come from a man older than 75 with acute or convalescent COVID-19.

The V gene is TRBV20-1, the J gene TRBJ1-5; TRBD1 aligns across 11 bases. The CDR3 loop spans 15 amino acids. Trimming took 3 bases from V and 6 from J; bases not matched to a gene: 7. Germline CDR1 DFQATT, CDR2 SNEGSKA (reference sequence). The CDR3 sequence is CSASRLGTGGQPQHF. The CDR3 DNA is TGCAGTGCTAGTAGGCTTGGGACAGGGGGTCAGCCCCAGCATTTT.

The chain couples TRBV27 to TRBJ2-3, with TRBD2 as a possible D gene (5 bases). There are 16 residues in the CDR3. Germline V gene lookup returns CDR1 MNHEY and CDR2 SMNVEV (reference sequence). V lost 3 bases and J lost 5, with 18 bases in between. Written as DNA, the CDR3 is TGTGCCAGCAGTTTTCGGGGAGTAGCCCGGGGAGATACGCAGTATTTT. This translates into CASSFRGVARGDTQYF.

This chain joins TRBV18 and TRBJ2-7; maybe TRBD2 (5 bases). V gave up 1 base and J gave up 0 bases, with 13 bases separating them. The CDR3 is 16 residues long. Germline lookup yields CDR1 KGHSH and CDR2 LQKENI. The chain's CDR3 is CASSPQGTGSSYEQYF. CDR3 DNA sequence: TGTGCCAGCTCACCACAGGGCACGGGGAGCTCCTACGAGCAGTACTTC.

The CDR3 protein is CASSLSPNGDRVQGYTF. The CDR3 DNA is TGCGCCAGCAGCTTGTCCCCCAATGGGGACAGGGTACAGGGCTACACCTTC. This chain links TRBV5-1 with TRBJ1-2; 9 bases align to TRBD1. Germline V CDR1 and CDR2: SGHRS, YFSETQ. The CDR3 extends over 17 amino acids. Unmatched junction bases numbered 15, after V lost 1 base and J lost 8 bases.

The chain has TRBV11-3 and TRBJ1-1, with 7 bases lining up with TRBD1. Germline V gene data show CDR1 as SGHNT and CDR2 as YENEEA. The CDR3 is 15 residues long. J lost 1 base, V lost 5 bases, and 7 bases had no gene match. CDR3 sequence reads: CASSPRQGANTEAFF. In DNA form, the CDR3 reads TGTGCCAGCAGCCCACGACAGGGTGCGAACACTGAAGCTTTCTTT.

This rearrangement joins TRBV28 to TRBJ1-3; TRBD1 is a possible D gene (5 bases). CDR3 length equals 16 residues. V lost 6 bases and J lost 0, with 15 bases in between. Germline V gene data show CDR1 as MDHEN and CDR2 as SYDVKM. CDR3 DNA sequence: TGTGCCAGCAGACCGCGGGGGGTCGGCTCTGGAAACACCATATATTTT. Encoded protein: CASRPRGVGSGNTIYF.

V is TRBV18 and J is TRBJ1-6; 7 nucleotides match TRBD1. CDR3 length equals 15 residues. V lost 4 bases, J lost 10 bases, and 10 bases stayed unmatched. Germline assignment: CDR1 KGHSH and CDR2 LQKENI. This CDR3 is CASSRNPTGDSPLHF. CDR3 nucleotides: TGTGCCAGCTCACGGAACCCTACAGGGGACTCACCCCTCCACTTT.

The sample holds one count of this clone. The V call is TRBV5-6, the J call TRBJ2-7, with TRBD1 matching over 8 bases. Trimming removed 0 bases from V and 3 bases from J; junction bases left unmatched: 5. Germline V gives CDR1 SGHDT, CDR2 YYEEEE. The CDR3 runs 15 residues. CDR3 sequence: CASSLAPGGGYEQYF. DNA for the CDR3: TGTGCCAGCAGCTTGGCCCCAGGGGGCGGCTACGAGCAGTACTTC. The complete variable domain, with remaining parts taken from reference TRBV5-6 and TRBJ2-7, reads DAGVTQSPTHLIKTRGQQVTLRCSPKSGHDTVSWYQQALGQGPQFIFQYYEEEERQRGNFPDRFSGHQFPNYSSELNVNALLLGDSALYLCASSLAPGGGYEQYFGPGTRLTVT.

The chain recombines TRBV7-3 with TRBJ1-2; 9 bases fit TRBD1. V shed 5 bases and J 6 bases; nucleotides not matched to a gene: 4. Per the germline V gene, CDR1 is SGHTA and CDR2 is FQGTGA. The CDR3 is 13 residues long. The CDR3 is CASSAGTGNGYTF. In DNA, the CDR3 is TGTGCCAGCAGCGCCGGGACAGGGAATGGCTACACCTTC.

The chain's CDR3 is CASGQQGPHSGANVLTF. In DNA, the CDR3 is TGCGCCAGCGGCCAACAGGGGCCCCACTCTGGGGCCAACGTCCTGACTTTC. The chain couples TRBV5-1 to TRBJ2-6, with 7 nucleotides matching TRBD1. The CDR3 totals 17 residues. Germline CDR1 SGHRS, CDR2 YFSETQ. V gave up 7 bases and J gave up 0 bases; unmatched junction bases: 10.

The chain uses TRBV5-1 and TRBJ2-5, with TRBD2 identical over 8 bases. CDR1 is SGHRS and CDR2 is YFSETQ in the germline V gene. The CDR3 sequence is 16 residues long. V trimming: 2 bases; J trimming: 2 bases; junction bases outside the gene matches: 8. The CDR3 bases are TGCGCCAGCAGCTTTAGCGGGGTGAAGGGGCAAGAGACCCAGTACTTC. Translated: CASSFSGVKGQETQYF.